These T cell receptor beta chains were read from a single sample in a study of T cells in Graves' hyperthyroidism and ophthalmopathy. TCRdb used MiXCR to reprocess the multiplex PCR reads, holding one entry per CDR3 protein. The table records fewer than 800,000 distinct CDR3 sequences, about a sixth of them present only once. Sequenced: blood. Receptors were obtained from a man younger than 35 with Graves' hyperthyroidism. The CDR3 runs from the conserved cysteine through the conserved F or W. The D gene is left open where the match is weak. Not every row has a clone size; where given, it reads once, few, many or a size class.

cdr3_nt cdr3_aa clone_size j_call d_call v_call
TGTGCCAGCAGCGTACAGGGAGGGTACACTGAAGCTTTCTTT CASSVQGGYTEAFF few TRBJ1-1 NA TRBV7-2
TGTGCCAGTAGTAAAGGACAGGTACTCCAAGAGACCCAGTACTTC CASSKGQVLQETQYF NA TRBJ2-5 TRBD1 TRBV19
TGCAGCGTTAGACCCCGACAGTCCTACGAGCAGTACTTC CSVRPRQSYEQYF few TRBJ2-7 NA TRBV29-1
TGTGCCGCAACTCGGGACAGCTTTAGTCGGGCCAACGTCCTGACTTTC CAATRDSFSRANVLTF NA TRBJ2-6 TRBD1 TRBV7-9
TGTGCCAGCAGCTTAGTGAGCGGTAAATCCTACGAGCAGTACTTC CASSLVSGKSYEQYF many TRBJ2-7 NA TRBV7-9
TGTGCCAGCAGCCAAGTTCTGGGTTTAGGGACCCAGTACTTC CASSQVLGLGTQYF many TRBJ2-5 NA TRBV14
TGTGCCAGCAGTTACACGGGAGTCGGCGACGAGCAGTACTTC CASSYTGVGDEQYF many TRBJ2-7 NA TRBV6-2/TRBV6-3
TGTGCCAGCAGCTTCCCCTTGGGGATAGGGGATACGCAGTATTTT CASSFPLGIGDTQYF NA TRBJ2-3 NA TRBV7-9
TGTGCCAGCAGCTCGGCGGCGGGGGCCACTGAAGCTTTCTTT CASSSAAGATEAFF many TRBJ1-1 NA TRBV7-2
TGTGCCAGTACCTCTTTAGCGGGGACTACCACAGATACGCAGTATTTT CASTSLAGTTTDTQYF NA TRBJ2-3 TRBD2 TRBV19
TGTGCCAGCATGCGGAGTCCTACAGATACGCAGTATTTT CASMRSPTDTQYF NA TRBJ2-3 NA TRBV7-2
TGCAGTGGGGCGCCAGGGGAGACCCAGTACTTC CSGAPGETQYF few TRBJ2-5 NA TRBV20-1
TGTGCCAGCAGCTTAGGCCTCGGGCAGGGTACCTACGAGCAGTACTTC CASSLGLGQGTYEQYF once TRBJ2-7 NA TRBV7-6
TGTGCCAGCAGTTACTCGATGGGAACCAAAAACATTCAGTACTTC CASSYSMGTKNIQYF NA TRBJ2-4 NA TRBV6-5
TGCGCCAGCAGCTTGGCCCTAGCGGGAGGAGGTACCGGGGAGCTGTTTTTT CASSLALAGGGTGELFF NA TRBJ2-2 TRBD2 TRBV5-1
TGTGCCAGCTCACCAGCCGTATGGCAGCAATATGGCTACACCTTC CASSPAVWQQYGYTF many TRBJ1-2 NA TRBV18
TGTGCCAGCAGTTCACCCACATTCAAACAGGGGGGCACTGAAGCTTTCTTT CASSSPTFKQGGTEAFF NA TRBJ1-1 TRBD1 TRBV6-5
TGTGCCTGGAGTTTTACAGGGGTGGTGGACACAGATACGCAGTATTTT CAWSFTGVVDTDTQYF NA TRBJ2-3 TRBD1 TRBV30
TGTGCCAGCAGCCTCTCAGGGGACAATGAGCAGTTCTTC CASSLSGDNEQFF many TRBJ2-1 NA TRBV7-9
TGCAGTGCCGGGGGCCCTAGCACAGATACGCAGTATTTT CSAGGPSTDTQYF many TRBJ2-3 NA TRBV20-1